This T cell receptor (beta chain) originates from a study of T cells in tumors after PD-1 blockade. At the level of the study: Either cemiplimab 350 mg every 2 weeks or pembrolizumab 200 mg every 3 weeks was given.

The data were produced by immunoSEQ multiplex PCR, yet TCRdb's version contains in-frame clones alone and is incomplete. The sample carries 60,000 to 65,000 clones, approximately 79% recorded once. Findings and caveats of the study: Blood contained about 42% of the tumor's TCR clonotypes.

Notes on this clone: What it recognizes is unknown.

The CDR3 sequence is 16 residues long. J was trimmed by 8 bases and V by 6 bases; bases with no gene match: 11. The germline gives CDR1 MGHRA, CDR2 YSYEKL. This receptor was identified in a human donor with basal cell carcinoma. Here the sequenced sample was PBMCs, taken after anti-PD-1 treatment. J is TRBJ2-1 and V is TRBV4-1, with 12 bases lining up with TRBD2. The CDR3 loop is CASRAGLAGLVDEQFF. Here the CDR3 DNA reads TGCGCCAGCAGAGCCGGACTAGCGGGGTTGGTGGATGAGCAGTTCTTC.